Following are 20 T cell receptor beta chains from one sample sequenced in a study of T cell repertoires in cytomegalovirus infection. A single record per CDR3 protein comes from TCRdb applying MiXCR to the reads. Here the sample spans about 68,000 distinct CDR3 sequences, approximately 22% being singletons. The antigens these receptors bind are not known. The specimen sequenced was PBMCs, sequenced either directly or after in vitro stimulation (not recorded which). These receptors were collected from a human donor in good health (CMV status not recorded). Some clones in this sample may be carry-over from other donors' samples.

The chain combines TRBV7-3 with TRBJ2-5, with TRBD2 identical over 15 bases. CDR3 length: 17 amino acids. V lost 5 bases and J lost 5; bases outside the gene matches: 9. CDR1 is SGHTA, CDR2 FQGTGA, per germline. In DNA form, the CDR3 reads TGTGCCAGCAGCCCAGGGACTAGCGGGAGGTTGTCGGAGACCCAGTACTTC. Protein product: CASSPGTSGRLSETQYF.

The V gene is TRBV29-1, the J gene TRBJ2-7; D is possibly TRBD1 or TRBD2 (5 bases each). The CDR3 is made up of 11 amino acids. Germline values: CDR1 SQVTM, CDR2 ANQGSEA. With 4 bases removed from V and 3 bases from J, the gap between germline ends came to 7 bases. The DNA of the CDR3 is TGCAGCGTTGGGGACCTCTACGAGCAGTACTTC. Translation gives CSVGDLYEQYF.

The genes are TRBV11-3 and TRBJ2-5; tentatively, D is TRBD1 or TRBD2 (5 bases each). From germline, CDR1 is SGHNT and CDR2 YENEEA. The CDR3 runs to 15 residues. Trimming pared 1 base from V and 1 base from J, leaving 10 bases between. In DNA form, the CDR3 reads TGTGCCAGCAGCTTAGGGGGCCGGGGCCAAGAGACCCAGTACTTC. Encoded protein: CASSLGGRGQETQYF.

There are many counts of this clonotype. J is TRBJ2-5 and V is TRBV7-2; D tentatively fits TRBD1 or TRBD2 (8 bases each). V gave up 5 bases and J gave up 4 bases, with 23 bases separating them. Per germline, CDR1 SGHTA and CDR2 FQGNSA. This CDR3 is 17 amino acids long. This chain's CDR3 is CASSQGAGLVGRETQYF. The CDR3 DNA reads TGTGCCAGCAGCCAGGGGGCGGGACTAGTCGGTCGAGAGACCCAGTACTTC. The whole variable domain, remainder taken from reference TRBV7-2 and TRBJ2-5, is GAGVSQSPSNKVTEKGKDVELRCDPISGHTALYWYRQSLGQGLEFLIYFQGNSAPDKSGLPSDRFSAERTGGSVSTLTIQRTQQEDSAVYLCASSQGAGLVGRETQYFGPGTRLLVL.

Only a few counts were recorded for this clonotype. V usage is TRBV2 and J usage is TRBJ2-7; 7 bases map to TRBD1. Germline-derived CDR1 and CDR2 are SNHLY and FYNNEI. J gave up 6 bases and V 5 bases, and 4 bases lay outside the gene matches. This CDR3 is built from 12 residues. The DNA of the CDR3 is TGTGCCAGCAGTTTACAGGGGTCCGAGCAGTACGTC. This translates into CASSLQGSEQYV.

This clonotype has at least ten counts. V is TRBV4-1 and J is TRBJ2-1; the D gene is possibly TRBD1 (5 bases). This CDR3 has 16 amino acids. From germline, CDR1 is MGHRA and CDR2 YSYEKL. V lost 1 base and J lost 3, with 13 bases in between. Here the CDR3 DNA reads TGCGCCAGCAGCCAAGTGGACATCCTGGTCTACAATGAGCAGTTCTTC. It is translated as CASSQVDILVYNEQFF.

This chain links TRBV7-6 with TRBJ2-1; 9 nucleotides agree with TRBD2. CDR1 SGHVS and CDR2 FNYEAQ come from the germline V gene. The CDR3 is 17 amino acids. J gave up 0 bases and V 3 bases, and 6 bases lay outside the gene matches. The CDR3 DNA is TGTGCCAGCAGCTTCGCTGTTAGCGGGAGCTCCTACAATGAGCAGTTCTTC. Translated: CASSFAVSGSSYNEQFF.

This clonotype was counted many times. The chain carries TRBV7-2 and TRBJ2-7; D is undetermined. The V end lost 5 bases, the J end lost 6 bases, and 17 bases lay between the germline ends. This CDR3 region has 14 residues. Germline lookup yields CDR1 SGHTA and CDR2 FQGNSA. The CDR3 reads CASSAPGSWSEQYF. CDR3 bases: TGTGCCAGCAGCGCACCCGGCTCCTGGTCCGAGCAGTACTTC.

CDR3 nucleotides: TGTGCCAGCAGACTCGGACTAGCGGGAGGGCGGAGCACAGATACGCAGTATTTT. Translating it yields CASRLGLAGGRSTDTQYF. V is TRBV6-2 or TRBV6-3 and J is TRBJ2-3, with TRBD2 matching 15 bases. CDR1 is MNHEY, CDR2 SVGEGT, per germline. Germline trimming cut 6 bases from V and 0 bases from J; bases unmatched to any gene: 7. The CDR3 has 18 amino acids.

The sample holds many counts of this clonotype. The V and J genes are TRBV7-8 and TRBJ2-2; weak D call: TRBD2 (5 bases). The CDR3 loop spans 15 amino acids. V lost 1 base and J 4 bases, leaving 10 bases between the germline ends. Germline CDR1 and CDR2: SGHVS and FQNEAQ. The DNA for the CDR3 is TGTGCCAGCAGCTTAGTGGTGGGAGCCACCGGGGAGCTGTTTTTT. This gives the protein CASSLVVGATGELFF.

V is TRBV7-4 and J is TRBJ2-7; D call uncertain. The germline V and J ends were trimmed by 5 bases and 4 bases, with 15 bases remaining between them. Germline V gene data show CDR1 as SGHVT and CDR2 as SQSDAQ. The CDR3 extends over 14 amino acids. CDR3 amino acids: CASSPAARAYEQYF. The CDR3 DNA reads TGTGCCAGCAGCCCAGCTGCGCGAGCATACGAGCAGTACTTC.

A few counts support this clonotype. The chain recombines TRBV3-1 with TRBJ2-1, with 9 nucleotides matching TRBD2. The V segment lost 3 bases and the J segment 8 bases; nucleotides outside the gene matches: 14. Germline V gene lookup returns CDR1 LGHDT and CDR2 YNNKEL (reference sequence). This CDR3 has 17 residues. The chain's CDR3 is CASSHPTSGGVKHEQFF. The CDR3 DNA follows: TGTGCCAGCAGCCACCCGACTAGCGGAGGGGTAAAGCATGAGCAGTTCTTC.

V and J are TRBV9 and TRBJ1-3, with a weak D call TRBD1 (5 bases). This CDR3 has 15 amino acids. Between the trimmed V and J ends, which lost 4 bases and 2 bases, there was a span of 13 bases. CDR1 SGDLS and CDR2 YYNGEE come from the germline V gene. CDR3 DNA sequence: TGTGCCAGCAGCAAGGGGAGGGAGACTGGAAACACCATATATTTT. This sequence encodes CASSKGRETGNTIYF.

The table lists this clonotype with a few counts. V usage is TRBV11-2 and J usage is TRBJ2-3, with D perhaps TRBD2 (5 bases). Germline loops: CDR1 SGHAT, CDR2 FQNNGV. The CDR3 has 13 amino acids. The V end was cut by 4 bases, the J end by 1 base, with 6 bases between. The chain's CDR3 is CASSYGGTDTQYF. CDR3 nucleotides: TGTGCCAGCAGCTACGGGGGCACAGATACGCAGTATTTT. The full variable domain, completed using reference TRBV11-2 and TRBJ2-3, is EAGVAQSPRYKIIEKRQSVAFWCNPISGHATLYWYQQILGQGPKLLIQFQNNGVVDDSQLPKDRFSAERLKGVDSTLKIQPAKLEDSAVYLCASSYGGTDTQYFGPGTRLTVL.

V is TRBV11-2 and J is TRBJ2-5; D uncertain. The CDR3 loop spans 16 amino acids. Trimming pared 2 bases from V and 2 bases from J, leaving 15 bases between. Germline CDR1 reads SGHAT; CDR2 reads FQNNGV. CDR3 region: CASSLTAYRMQETQYF. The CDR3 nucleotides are TGTGCCAGCAGCTTAACTGCATACCGGATGCAAGAGACCCAGTACTTC.

CDR3 in amino acids: CASSLAGPRADTQYF. In nucleotides, the CDR3 is TGTGCCAGCAGCTTGGCCGGCCCTAGAGCAGATACGCAGTATTTT. The rearrangement uses TRBV5-6 and TRBJ2-3; the D is unclear. The germline CDR1 and CDR2 sequences are SGHDT and YYEEEE. The CDR3 is 15 amino acids. Trimming stripped 0 bases from V and 4 bases from J, with 12 bases between.

The CDR3 sequence: CASSATAVGTEAFF. The CDR3 DNA reads as TGTGCCAGCAGCGCGACAGCGGTGGGGACTGAAGCTTTCTTT. The V call is TRBV11-1, the J call TRBJ1-1; D possibly corresponds to TRBD1 (5 bases). The CDR3 contains 14 residues. Deletions cut 5 bases from V and 5 bases from J, with 15 bases between. Germline V lookup: CDR1 SGHAT, CDR2 FQDESV (reference sequence).

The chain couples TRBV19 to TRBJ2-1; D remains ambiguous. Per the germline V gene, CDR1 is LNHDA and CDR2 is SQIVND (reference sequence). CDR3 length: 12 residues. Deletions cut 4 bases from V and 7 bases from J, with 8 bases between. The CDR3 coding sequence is TGTGCCAGTAGTACCCCAAGGAATGAGCAGTTCTTC. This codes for CASSTPRNEQFF.

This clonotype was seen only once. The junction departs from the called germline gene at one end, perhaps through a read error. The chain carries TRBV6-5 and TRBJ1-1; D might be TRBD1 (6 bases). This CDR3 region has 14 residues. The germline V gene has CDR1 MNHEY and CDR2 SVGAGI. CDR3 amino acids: CASSYRTGNAEAFF. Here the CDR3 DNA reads TGTGCCAGCAGTTACCGTACAGGGAACGCTGAAGCTTTCTTT.

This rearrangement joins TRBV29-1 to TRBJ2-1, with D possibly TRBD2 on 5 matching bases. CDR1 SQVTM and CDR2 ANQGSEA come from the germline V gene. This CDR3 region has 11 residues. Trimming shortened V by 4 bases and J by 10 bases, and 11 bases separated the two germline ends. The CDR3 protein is CSVVGASEQFF. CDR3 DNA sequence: TGCAGCGTTGTGGGAGCTTCCGAGCAGTTCTTC.